This passage covers 24 T cell receptor beta chains from one sample sequenced in a study of OX40 agonist ivuxolimab in advanced cancers. TCRdb's copy holds only in-frame clones and misses some; the assay was immunoSEQ multiplex PCR. The sample has around 80,000 clones, around 92% seen once; the top ten hold about 9.4%. Sequenced here: CD4+ or CD8+ T cells sorted from blood, sampled in a trial of the OX40 agonist ivuxolimab. These receptors originate from an adult with an advanced solid tumor such as melanoma, head and neck, liver or kidney cancer.

The chain has TRBV27 and TRBJ2-1, with a weak D call TRBD1 (5 bases). This CDR3 is built from 14 residues. Germline CDR1 is MNHEY and CDR2 is SMNVEV (reference sequence). V dropped 3 bases and J dropped 0 bases, with 6 bases sitting between them. CDR3 region: CASSFDSSYNEQFF. The CDR3 DNA is TGTGCCAGCAGTTTTGACAGCTCCTACAATGAGCAGTTCTTC.

The chain couples TRBV19 to TRBJ2-2; 8 bases line up with TRBD1. Germline CDR1 LNHDA, CDR2 SQIVND (reference sequence). V trimming: 3 bases; J trimming: 1 base; junction bases outside the gene matches: 1. The length of the CDR3 is 15 residues. The CDR3 is CASSMDRENTGELFF. In DNA, the CDR3 is TGTGCCAGTAGTATGGACAGGGAGAACACCGGGGAGCTGTTTTTT.

As to this clone: A much larger clone differs by one base, so this may be a read error. The chain has TRBV9 and TRBJ2-7; TRBD1 matches at 9 bases. The CDR3 contains 13 residues. J lost 6 bases, V lost 4 bases, and 5 bases had no gene match. The germline V gene encodes CDR1 SGDLS and CDR2 YYNGEE. CDR3 amino acids: CASSPWTGVEQYF. CDR3 in DNA: TGTGCCAGCAGCCCCTGGACAGGGGTCGAGCAGTACTTC.

The rearrangement links TRBV6-1 to TRBJ1-1, with 8 nucleotides matching TRBD1. The CDR3 contains 12 residues. With V trimmed by 6 bases and J by 4 bases, 1 base remained unmatched. CDR1 is MNHNS and CDR2 is SASEGT in the germline V gene. The CDR3 protein is CASRTGGTEAFF. The CDR3 DNA is TGTGCCAGCAGAACAGGGGGCACTGAAGCTTTCTTT.

The rearrangement joins TRBV30 to TRBJ2-7; D is uncertain. Trimming pared 0 bases from V and 0 bases from J, leaving 24 bases between. This CDR3 is built from 19 residues. Germline CDR1 reads GTSNPN; CDR2 reads SVGIG (reference sequence). The CDR3 bases are TGTGCCTGGAGTGTACTGCCGAGGAGCGAGGCCCCTATCTCCTACGAGCAGTACTTC. It encodes CAWSVLPRSEAPISYEQYF.

V gene TRBV5-1 combines with J gene TRBJ1-2; D is unresolved. V lost 4 bases and J lost 6, with 7 bases in between. CDR1 is SGHRS and CDR2 is YFSETQ in the germline V gene. This CDR3 comprises 11 residues. In DNA, the CDR3 is TGCGCCAGCAGCCGGGGAGATGGCTACACCTTC. Its protein is CASSRGDGYTF.

The rearrangement links TRBV27 to TRBJ1-1; the match to TRBD1 covers 9 bases. CDR1 is MNHEY and CDR2 is SMNVEV in the germline V gene (reference sequence). The CDR3 runs to 14 residues. V lost 3 bases and J lost 5; bases outside the gene matches: 4. The chain's CDR3 is CASSLDRGWTEAFF. The CDR3 DNA follows: TGTGCCAGCAGTTTGGACAGGGGTTGGACTGAAGCTTTCTTT.

This sequence joins TRBV4-1 and TRBJ2-5, with D possibly matching TRBD2 (5 bases). The better agreement between TRBJ2-7 and the DNA end casts doubt on the J call. This CDR3 region has 14 residues. CDR1 and CDR2 (germline): MGHRA, YSYEKL. The CDR3 spells CASSQIPGTYEQYF. The CDR3, as DNA: TGCGCCAGCAGCCAGATCCCGGGGACCTACGAGCAGTACTTC.

The gene calls are TRBV7-2 and TRBJ2-7; D uncertain. Trimming removed 1 base from V and 0 bases from J, with 4 bases in between. From germline, CDR1 is SGHTA and CDR2 FQGNSA. The CDR3 is 13 amino acids. The CDR3 coding sequence is TGTGCCAGCAGCTTAGTAGACTCCTACGAGCAGTACTTC. Its protein product is CASSLVDSYEQYF.

This clone was counted once. V and J are TRBV19 and TRBJ1-1, with a weak D call TRBD1 (5 bases). The V gene lost 7 bases and the J gene lost 10 bases, with 13 bases spanning the gap. This CDR3 contains 11 residues. Germline V gene lookup returns CDR1 LNHDA and CDR2 SQIVND (reference sequence). DNA for the CDR3: TGTGCCAGTATTGTTCCGGGGGGAGCTTTCTTT. This translates into CASIVPGGAFF.

This chain joins TRBV7-3 and TRBJ2-3; 14 bases line up with TRBD2. The CDR3 consists of 17 residues. Germline CDR1 reads SGHTA; CDR2 reads FQGTGA. J was trimmed by 4 bases and V by 4 bases; bases with no gene match: 7. For the CDR3, the DNA is TGTGCCAGCAGCTCCAGACTAGCGGGGGGGCACTCAGATACGCAGTATTTT. Amino acid sequence: CASSSRLAGGHSDTQYF.

The rearrangement uses TRBV7-7 and TRBJ2-1, with D perhaps being TRBD1 or TRBD2 (5 bases each). Germline lookup yields CDR1 SSHAT and CDR2 FNYEAQ (reference sequence). The length of the CDR3 is 11 residues. Here the CDR3 reads CAIHLGDEQFF. The CDR3 region has the DNA TGTGCAATCCACTTGGGGGATGAGCAGTTCTTC.

The chain links TRBV10-3 to TRBJ2-2; D not certain. CDR1 and CDR2 (germline): ENHRY, SYGVKD. V was clipped by 3 bases and J by 0 bases, with 14 bases between them. CDR3 length: 17 residues. The CDR3 DNA is TGTGCCATCAGTGAACTCCCGACTGTTACGAACACCGGGGAGCTGTTTTTT. Residues: CAISELPTVTNTGELFF.

The V gene is TRBV6-5, the J gene TRBJ1-1; weak D call: TRBD1 (5 bases). There are 15 residues in the CDR3. V lost 0 bases and J lost 3, with 11 bases in between. In germline, CDR1 is MNHEY, CDR2 SVGAGI. CDR3 sequence (DNA): TGTGCCAGCAGTTACTCGGAGGGAGGGGACACTGAAGCTTTCTTT. This translates into CASSYSEGGDTEAFF.

The chain carries TRBV19 and TRBJ2-7, with D possibly being TRBD1 (6 bases). V gave up 7 bases and J gave up 3 bases, with 16 bases separating them. Germline V lookup: CDR1 LNHDA, CDR2 SQIVND (reference sequence). This CDR3 is 14 amino acids long. The CDR3 region is CASKVRGAVYEQYF. The CDR3 nucleotides read TGTGCCAGTAAGGTCAGGGGTGCAGTCTACGAGCAGTACTTC. The variable domain in full, with the rest retrieved from reference TRBV19 and TRBJ2-7, is DGGITQSPKYLFRKEGQNVTLSCEQNLNHDAMYWYRQDPGQGLRLIYYSQIVNDFQKGDIAEGYSVSREKKESFPLTVTSAQKNPTAFYLCASKVRGAVYEQYFGPGTRLTVT.

In nucleotides, the CDR3 is TGTGCCAGCAGCTTCCCGGCGGGGGGCGAAGGAGATACGCAGTATTTT. This gives the protein CASSFPAGGEGDTQYF. The chain combines TRBV7-8 with TRBJ2-3, with 8 bases fitting TRBD2. V shed 3 bases, J shed 5 bases, and the junction held 10 bases outside the gene matches. This CDR3 contains 16 residues. Per germline, CDR1 SGHVS and CDR2 FQNEAQ.

This clone was seen just once. The chain employs TRBV27 and TRBJ1-4; tentatively, D is TRBD1 (6 bases). The CDR3 loop spans 16 amino acids. Trimming removed 3 bases from V and 7 bases from J, with 18 bases in between. Germline lookup yields CDR1 MNHEY and CDR2 SMNVEV (reference sequence). CDR3 sequence: CASSLGALRVGEKLFF. CDR3 nucleotides: TGTGCCAGCAGTTTGGGGGCGCTTCGAGTAGGTGAAAAACTGTTTTTT.

The DNA for the CDR3 is TGCGCCAGCGCTTTAACGGGGGCGTGGGAAAAACTGTTTTTT. Its translation is CASALTGAWEKLFF. The rearrangement uses TRBV5-1 and TRBJ1-4, with D tentatively TRBD1 (6 bases). This CDR3 contains 14 residues. Germline CDR1 is SGHRS and CDR2 is YFSETQ. V lost 7 bases to trimming and J lost 8 bases, with 18 bases between them.

The chain is built from TRBV7-7 and TRBJ2-1, with TRBD2 matching over 14 bases. The CDR3 has 15 residues. Germline lookup yields CDR1 SSHAT and CDR2 FNYEAQ (reference sequence). The V and J ends lost 3 bases and 6 bases, in that order; junction bases with no gene match: 1. The CDR3 bases are TGTGCCAGCAGCTTCGGACTAGCGGGGGGCAATGAGCAGTTCTTC. Translating it yields CASSFGLAGGNEQFF.

The gene calls are TRBV27 and TRBJ2-5, with 7 bases that match TRBD2. Germline loops: CDR1 MNHEY, CDR2 SMNVEV (reference sequence). CDR3 size: 18 residues. V lost 3 bases, J lost 5 bases, and 18 bases stayed unmatched. CDR3 in amino acids: CASSLYPTGGPGQETQYF. CDR3 sequence (DNA): TGTGCCAGCAGTTTGTACCCAACGGGGGGACCAGGGCAGGAGACCCAGTACTTC.

This chain joins TRBV9 and TRBJ2-5; 7 nucleotides line up with TRBD2. CDR3 length equals 13 residues. Germline V gene sequence: CDR1 SGDLS, CDR2 YYNGEE. V lost 2 bases, J lost 4 bases, and 2 bases stayed unmatched. The DNA for the CDR3 is TGTGCCAGCAGCGTCTGGGAGGGAGAGACCCAGTACTTC. It yields the protein CASSVWEGETQYF.

This sequence joins TRBV5-6 and TRBJ2-7; unclear D gene. Germline V CDR1 and CDR2: SGHDT, YYEEEE. The CDR3 sequence is 13 residues long. With 2 bases removed from V and 1 base from J, the gap between germline ends came to 7 bases. The DNA for the CDR3 is TGTGCCAGCAGCTTTATCGGATCCTACGAGCAGTACTTC. Translating gives CASSFIGSYEQYF.

Of note for this clone: Other nucleotide sequences in the sample specify the same CDR3. The V and J genes are TRBV7-6 and TRBJ2-1, with unresolved D. V lost 5 bases to trimming and J lost 5 bases, with 4 bases between them. Germline lookup yields CDR1 SGHVS and CDR2 FNYEAQ. This CDR3 is built from 11 residues. CDR3 residues: CASSLNNEQFF. CDR3 coding DNA: TGTGCCAGCAGCCTGAACAATGAGCAGTTCTTC.

With respect to this clone: Different DNA sequences within this sample yield the same CDR3. The rearrangement joins TRBV27 to TRBJ2-7, with D possibly being TRBD1 (6 bases). The germline CDR1 and CDR2 sequences are MNHEY and SMNVEV (reference sequence). Trimming took off 0 bases at V and 1 base at J, with 7 bases between the two ends. The length of the CDR3 is 14 residues. The CDR3 sequence: CASSLSGTSYEQYF. In nucleotides, the CDR3 is TGTGCCAGCAGTTTATCAGGGACATCCTACGAGCAGTACTTC.